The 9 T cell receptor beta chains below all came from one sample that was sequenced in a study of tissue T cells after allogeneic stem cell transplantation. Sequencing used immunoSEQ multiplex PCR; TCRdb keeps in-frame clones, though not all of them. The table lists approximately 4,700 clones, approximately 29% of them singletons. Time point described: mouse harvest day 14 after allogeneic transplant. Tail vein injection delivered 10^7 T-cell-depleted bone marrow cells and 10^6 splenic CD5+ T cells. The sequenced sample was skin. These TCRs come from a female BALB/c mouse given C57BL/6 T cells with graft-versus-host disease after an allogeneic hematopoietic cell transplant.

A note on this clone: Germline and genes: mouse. The CDR3 sequence: CASSLRQEDTQYF. Partial CDR3 DNA: TGTGCCAGCAGTCTGAGACAAGAAGACACCCAGTAC. The J gene is TRBJ2-5, the V gene TRBV26; D gene uncertain. The CDR3 end is not reached by the read, which stops 1 residue before it; the germline J gene fills it in. The V end lost 2 bases, the J end lost 4 bases, and 7 bases lay between the germline ends. Germline assignment: CDR1 KGHPV and CDR2 FQNQEV (reference sequence). There are 13 residues in the CDR3.

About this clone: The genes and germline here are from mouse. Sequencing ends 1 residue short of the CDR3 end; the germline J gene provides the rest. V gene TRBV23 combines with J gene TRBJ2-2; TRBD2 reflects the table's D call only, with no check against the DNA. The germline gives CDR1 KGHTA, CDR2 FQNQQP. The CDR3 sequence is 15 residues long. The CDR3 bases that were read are TGCTCCAGCAGTCAATTTGGGGGAAACACCGGGCAGCTCTAC. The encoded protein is CSSSQFGGNTGQLY. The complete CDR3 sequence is CSSSQFGGNTGQLYF.

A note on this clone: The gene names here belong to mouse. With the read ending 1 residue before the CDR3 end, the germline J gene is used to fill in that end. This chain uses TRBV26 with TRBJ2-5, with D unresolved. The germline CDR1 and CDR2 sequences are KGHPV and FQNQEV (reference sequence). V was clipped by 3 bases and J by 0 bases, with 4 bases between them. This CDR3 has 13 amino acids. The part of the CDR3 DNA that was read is TGTGCCAGCAGTCTCAAAAACCAAGACACCCAGTAC. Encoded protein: CASSLKNQDTQY. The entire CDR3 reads CASSLKNQDTQYF.

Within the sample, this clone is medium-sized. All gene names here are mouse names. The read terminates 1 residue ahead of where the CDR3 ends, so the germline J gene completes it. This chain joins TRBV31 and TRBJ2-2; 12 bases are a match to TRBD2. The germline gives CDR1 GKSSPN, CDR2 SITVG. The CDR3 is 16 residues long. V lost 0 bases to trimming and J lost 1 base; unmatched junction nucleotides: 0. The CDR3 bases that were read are TGTGCCTGGAGTCTGGGACTGGGGGGAAACACCGGGCAGCTCTAC. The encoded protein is CAWSLGLGGNTGQLY. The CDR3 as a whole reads CAWSLGLGGNTGQLYF.

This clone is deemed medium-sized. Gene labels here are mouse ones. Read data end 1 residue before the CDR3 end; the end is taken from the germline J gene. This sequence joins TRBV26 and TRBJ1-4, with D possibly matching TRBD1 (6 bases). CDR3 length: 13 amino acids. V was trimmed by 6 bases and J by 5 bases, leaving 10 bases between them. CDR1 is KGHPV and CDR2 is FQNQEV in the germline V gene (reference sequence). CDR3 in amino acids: CASSPGQNERLFF. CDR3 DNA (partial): TGTGCCAGCAGCCCGGGACAAAACGAAAGATTATTT.

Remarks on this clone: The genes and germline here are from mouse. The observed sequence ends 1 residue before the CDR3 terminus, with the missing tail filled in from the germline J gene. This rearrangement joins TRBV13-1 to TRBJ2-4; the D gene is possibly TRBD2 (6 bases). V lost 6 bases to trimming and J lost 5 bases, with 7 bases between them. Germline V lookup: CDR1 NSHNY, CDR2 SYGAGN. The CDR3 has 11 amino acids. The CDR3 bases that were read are TGTGCCAGCACCTGGGGAAACACCTTGTAC. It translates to CASTWGNTLY. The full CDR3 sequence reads CASTWGNTLYF.

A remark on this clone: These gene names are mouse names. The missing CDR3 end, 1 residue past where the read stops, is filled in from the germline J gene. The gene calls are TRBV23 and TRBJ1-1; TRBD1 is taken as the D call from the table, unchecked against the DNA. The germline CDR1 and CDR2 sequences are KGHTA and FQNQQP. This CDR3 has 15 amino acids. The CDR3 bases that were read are TGCTCCAGCAGTCAAACCGGGACAGGGAACACAGAAGTCTTC. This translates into CSSSQTGTGNTEVF. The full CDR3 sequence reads CSSSQTGTGNTEVFF.

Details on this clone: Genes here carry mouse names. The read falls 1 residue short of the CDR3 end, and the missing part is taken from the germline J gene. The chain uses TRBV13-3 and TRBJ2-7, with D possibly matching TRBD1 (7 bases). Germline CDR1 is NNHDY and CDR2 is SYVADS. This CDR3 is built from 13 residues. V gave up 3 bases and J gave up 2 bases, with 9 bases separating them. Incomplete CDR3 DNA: TGTGCCAGCAGTGGCAGGGGGGCCTATGAACAGTAC. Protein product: CASSGRGAYEQY. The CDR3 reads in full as CASSGRGAYEQYF.

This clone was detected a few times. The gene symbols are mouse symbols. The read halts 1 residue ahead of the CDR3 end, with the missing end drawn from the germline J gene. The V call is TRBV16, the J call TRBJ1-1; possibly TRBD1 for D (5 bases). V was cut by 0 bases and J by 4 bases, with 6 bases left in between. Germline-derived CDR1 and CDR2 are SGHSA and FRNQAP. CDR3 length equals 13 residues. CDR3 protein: CASSLDRATEVFF. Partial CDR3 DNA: TGTGCAAGCAGCTTAGACAGGGCCACAGAAGTCTTC.